One sample yielded the 5 T cell receptor beta chains listed below, sequenced in a study of blood T cell repertoires in COVID-19. Assay: immunoSEQ multiplex PCR; the TCRdb copy retains only in-frame clones and omits some. There are about 300,000 clones in the sample; 70% to 90% occur only once, and roughly 1.3% lies in the top ten. The sample consisted of peripheral blood. The receptors were sampled from a man between 65 and 85 years old with acute or convalescent COVID-19.

The chain recombines TRBV11-2 with TRBJ2-1; TRBD2 matches at 9 bases. V lost 1 base, J lost 6 bases, and 4 bases stayed unmatched. CDR3 size: 15 residues. CDR1 and CDR2 (germline): SGHAT, FQNNGV. The CDR3 DNA sequence: TGTGCCAGCAGCTTAGTGGCGGGAGGGGCCAATGAGCAGTTCTTC. The encoded protein is CASSLVAGGANEQFF.

The chain recombines TRBV28 with TRBJ2-5, with 7 bases that match TRBD2. Germline CDR1 and CDR2: MDHEN and SYDVKM. V was pared by 4 bases and J by 5 bases, with 13 bases of the junction left unmatched. The CDR3 sequence is 16 residues long. The CDR3 region has the DNA TGTGCCAGCAGTTCGTCCTCGGGAGGCTCTCCCGAGACCCAGTACTTC. It translates to CASSSSSGGSPETQYF.

This clone was seen more than once but under ten times. The chain recombines TRBV2 with TRBJ2-5, with a tentative D call TRBD2 (6 bases). V was pared by 6 bases and J by 4 bases, with 15 bases between. This CDR3 comprises 14 residues. Germline V CDR1 and CDR2: SNHLY, FYNNEI. This CDR3 reads CASRSGLLGETQYF. The CDR3 DNA sequence: TGTGCCAGCAGGTCGGGACTCCTGGGAGAGACCCAGTACTTC.

This chain links TRBV18 with TRBJ2-2; 7 bases are shared with TRBD2. Losses at the gene ends were 6 bases for V and 4 bases for J; bases not matched to a gene: 11. Germline V gives CDR1 KGHSH, CDR2 LQKENI. The CDR3 has 16 residues. The CDR3 coding sequence is TGTGCCAGCTCCCAAGGACTAAGCGGGACCACCGGGGAGCTGTTTTTT. It yields the protein CASSQGLSGTTGELFF. Filled out from reference TRBV18 and TRBJ2-2, the complete variable domain reads NAGVMQNPRHLVRRRGQEARLRCSPMKGHSHVYWYRQLPEEGLKFMVYLQKENIIDESGMPKERFSAEFPKEGPSILRIQQVVRGDSAAYFCASSQGLSGTTGELFFGEGSRLTVL.

This chain connects TRBV11-2 to TRBJ2-5; 7 bases agree with TRBD1. J was trimmed by 4 bases and V by 2 bases; bases with no gene match: 10. CDR3 length equals 16 residues. The germline V gene encodes CDR1 SGHAT and CDR2 FQNNGV. CDR3 nucleotide sequence: TGTGCCAGCAGCTTAATCGCAGGGGGAAGAGGAGAGACCCAGTACTTC. As protein: CASSLIAGGRGETQYF.